The rows below give T cell receptor beta chains drawn from one sample of a study of shared clonotypes between healthy human individuals. Sequenced by immunoSEQ multiplex PCR; TCRdb stores in-frame clones only, minus some. The sample comprises roughly 1,500,000 clones, around 98% of which are singletons, and about 0.4% rests with the top ten. Sequencing input: naive CD4+ T cells sorted from blood. These receptors originate from a man aged 30 to 45 in good health. Each CDR3 is given with its conserved first and last residue.

TRBV5-1 | CASSLAGGNEQYF
TRBV5-1 | CASSVDRGSETQYF
TRBV5-8 | CASSFRGQGQETQYF
TRBV5-1 | CASSLAGGPQNIQYF
TRBV13 | CASSLDRGEQYF
TRBV30 | CAWSRRGRREKLFF
TRBV19 | CASSHNGYTF
TRBV9 | CASSVVQAGVYNEQFF
TRBV5-1 | CASLDRGSGTGELFF
TRBV18 | CASSSNSNQPQHF
TRBV5-4 | CASSFTGTDTQYF
TRBV18 | CASSPPGQGGTGELFF
TRBV5-1 | CASSLGGLFDYEQYF
TRBV5-4 | CASSTLAGGDNEQFF
TRBV19 | CASSMIPRLAGEATQYF
TRBV7-3 | CASSPGETSTDTQYF
TRBV30 | CACDPRTGENYGYTF
TRBV29-1 | CSVVAGTGSYGYTF
TRBV9 | CASSLPGSDQPQHF
TRBV2 | CASSDDRGQGDTQYF
TRBV2 | CASSRDRGINTEAFF
TRBV28 | CASSFTPWTALGGTDTQYF
TRBV19 | CASSIVGDTEAFF
TRBV21-1 | CASSKSPPRAGCEQYF
TRBV28 | CASSPHTGTGNYGYTF
TRBV5-1 | CASSFLAGGPDTQYF
TRBV29-1 | CSVKPGGPTDTQYF
TRBV5-6 | CASSLPHPTQGKGYTF
TRBV11-2 | CASSLEPGLAGYNEQFF
TRBV27 | CASSWSGQGTEAFF
TRBV18 | CASSPRQGAILTDTQYF
TRBV19 | CASRISGLSSYNEQFF
TRBV5-4 | CASSPMIPGGTEAFF
TRBV5-6 | CASSLSSRAEDF
TRBV5-1 | CASSFPLGEQFF
TRBV27 | CASSRMTVGSNEKLFF
TRBV9 | CASSVRGGQLATEAFF
TRBV6-5 | CASSREDRGGYTF